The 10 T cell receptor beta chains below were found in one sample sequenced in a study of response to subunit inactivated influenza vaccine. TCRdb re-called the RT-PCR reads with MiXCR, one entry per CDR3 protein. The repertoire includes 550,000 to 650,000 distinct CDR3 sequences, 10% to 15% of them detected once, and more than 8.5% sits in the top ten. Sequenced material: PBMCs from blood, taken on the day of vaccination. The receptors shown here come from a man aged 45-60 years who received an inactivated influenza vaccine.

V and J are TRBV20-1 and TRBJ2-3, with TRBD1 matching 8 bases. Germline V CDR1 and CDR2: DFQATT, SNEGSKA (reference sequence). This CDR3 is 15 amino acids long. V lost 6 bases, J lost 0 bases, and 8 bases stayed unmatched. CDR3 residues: CSAPSRQGSTDTQYF. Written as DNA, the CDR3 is TGCAGTGCCCCTTCCCGACAGGGGAGCACAGATACGCAGTATTTT.

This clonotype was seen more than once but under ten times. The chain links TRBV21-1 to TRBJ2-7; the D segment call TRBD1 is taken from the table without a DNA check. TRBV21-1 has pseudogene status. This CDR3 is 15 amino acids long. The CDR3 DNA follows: TGTGCCAGCAGCAAAGCCGCCCGCGGGGCGTACGAGCAGTACTTC. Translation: CASSKAARGAYEQYF.

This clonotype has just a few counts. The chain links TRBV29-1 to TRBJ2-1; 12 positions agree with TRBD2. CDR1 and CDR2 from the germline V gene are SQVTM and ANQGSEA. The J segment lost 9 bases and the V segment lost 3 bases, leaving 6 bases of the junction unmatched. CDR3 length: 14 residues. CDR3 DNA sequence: TGCAGCGTTGATAACCTAGCGGGGGGGGCTGAGCAGTTCTTC. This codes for CSVDNLAGGAEQFF.

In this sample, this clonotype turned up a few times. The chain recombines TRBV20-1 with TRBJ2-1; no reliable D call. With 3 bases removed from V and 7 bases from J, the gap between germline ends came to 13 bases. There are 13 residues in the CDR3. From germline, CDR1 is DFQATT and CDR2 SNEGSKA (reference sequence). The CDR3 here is CSARHTVANEQFF. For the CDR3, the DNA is TGCAGTGCTAGGCATACCGTCGCGAATGAGCAGTTCTTC.

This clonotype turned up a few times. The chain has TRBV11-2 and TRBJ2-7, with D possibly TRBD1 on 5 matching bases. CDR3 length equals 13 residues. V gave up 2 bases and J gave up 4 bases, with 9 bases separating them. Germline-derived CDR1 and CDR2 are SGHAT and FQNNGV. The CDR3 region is CASSLYDSYEQYF. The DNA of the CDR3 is TGTGCCAGCAGCTTATACGACAGTTACGAGCAGTACTTC.

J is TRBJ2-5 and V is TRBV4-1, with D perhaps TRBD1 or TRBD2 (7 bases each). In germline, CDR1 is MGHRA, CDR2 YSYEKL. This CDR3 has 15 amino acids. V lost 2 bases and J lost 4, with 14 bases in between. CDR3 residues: CASSQPDREGETQYF. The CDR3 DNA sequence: TGCGCCAGCAGCCAACCTGACAGGGAGGGAGAGACCCAGTACTTC.

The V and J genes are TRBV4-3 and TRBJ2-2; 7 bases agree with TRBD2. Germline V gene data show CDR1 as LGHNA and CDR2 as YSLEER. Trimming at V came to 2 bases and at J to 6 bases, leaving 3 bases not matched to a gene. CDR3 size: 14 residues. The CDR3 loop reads CASSQTGLAGELFF. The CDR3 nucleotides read TGCGCCAGCAGCCAAACCGGACTAGCCGGGGAGCTGTTTTTT.

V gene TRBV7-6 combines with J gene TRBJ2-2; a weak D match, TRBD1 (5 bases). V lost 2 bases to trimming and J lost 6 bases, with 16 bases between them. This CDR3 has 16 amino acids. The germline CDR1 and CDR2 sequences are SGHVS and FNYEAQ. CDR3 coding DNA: TGTGCCAGCAGCTTAATAGGAGATGGGGCTTCCGGGGAGCTGTTTTTT. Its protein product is CASSLIGDGASGELFF.

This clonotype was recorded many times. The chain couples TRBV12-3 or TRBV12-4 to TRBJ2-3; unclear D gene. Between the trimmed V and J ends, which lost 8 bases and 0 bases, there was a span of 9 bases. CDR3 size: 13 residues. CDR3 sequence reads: CASSRRSTDTQYF. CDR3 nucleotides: TGTGCCAGCTCTAGACGAAGCACAGATACGCAGTATTTT.

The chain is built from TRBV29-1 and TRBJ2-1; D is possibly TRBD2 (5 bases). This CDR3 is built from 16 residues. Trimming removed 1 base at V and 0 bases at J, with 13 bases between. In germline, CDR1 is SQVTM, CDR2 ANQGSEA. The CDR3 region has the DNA TGCAGCGTTGAAGGAGTAGCGAAGAGCTCCTACAATGAGCAGTTCTTC. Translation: CSVEGVAKSSYNEQFF.